This entry lists 6 T cell receptor beta chains sequenced from one sample in a study of beta chain features in type 1 diabetes (dated by TCRdb to the late 2010s). The library came from the immunoSEQ multiplex PCR assay. The entire amount of isolated RNA was reverse transcribed using the High Capacity cDNA Reverse Transcription Kit, so the sequenced TCRB transcripts were expressed ones. The clones in this table, taken by TCRdb from immuneACCESS, are in-frame only. Not every clone is retained; where verified, under half of the shortfall comes from an unresolved V gene, and the cause of the rest is unknown. Within this sample are around 150,000 clones, with 7.5% to 10% of them counted one time only. The ten largest account for less than 0.85% of the sample. The sample consisted of central memory CD4+ T cells from blood. The receptors were gathered from a young man in good health.

The chain uses TRBV19 and TRBJ2-3; 7 bases fit TRBD2. In germline, CDR1 is LNHDA, CDR2 SQIVND (reference sequence). This CDR3 is built from 15 residues. The V and J ends lost 6 bases and 3 bases, in that order; junction bases with no gene match: 9. For the CDR3, the DNA is TGTGCCAGTAGGTCCCCAGCGGGGAGGACAGATACGCAGTATTTT. Its protein product is CASRSPAGRTDTQYF.

The V and J genes are TRBV29-1 and TRBJ2-3, with TRBD2 identical over 14 bases. With V trimmed by 4 bases and J by 6 bases, 9 bases remained unmatched. This CDR3 comprises 16 residues. Germline loops: CDR1 SQVTM, CDR2 ANQGSEA. The CDR3 spells CSVGSWTSGRRDTQYF. DNA of the CDR3: TGCAGCGTTGGCAGTTGGACTAGCGGGAGGAGGGATACGCAGTATTTT.

A few counts support this clone. The chain combines TRBV30 with TRBJ2-3, with a tentative D call TRBD2 (6 bases). The length of the CDR3 is 13 residues. V dropped 0 bases and J dropped 4 bases, with 8 bases sitting between them. From germline, CDR1 is GTSNPN and CDR2 SVGIG (reference sequence). Here the CDR3 reads CAWSVRGSDTQYF. For the CDR3, the DNA is TGTGCCTGGAGTGTACGGGGGTCAGATACGCAGTATTTT.

This clone was detected many times. The chain uses TRBV5-8 and TRBJ1-1, with D possibly matching TRBD1 (6 bases). The CDR3 sequence is 15 residues long. Germline CDR1 is SGHTS and CDR2 is YDEGEE. V gave up 0 bases and J gave up 0 bases, with 9 bases separating them. In DNA, the CDR3 is TGTGCCAGCAGCTTGGTGGGACACCTGAACACTGAAGCTTTCTTT. Translated, it gives CASSLVGHLNTEAFF.

This clone was counted only a few times. The chain is built from TRBV9 and TRBJ2-5; tentatively, D is TRBD1 (6 bases). CDR1 SGDLS and CDR2 YYNGEE come from the germline V gene. This CDR3 spans 15 amino acids. V gave up 0 bases and J gave up 5 bases, with 14 bases separating them. The CDR3 bases are TGTGCCAGCAGCGTAGCGCCAGGGGAAGGGGAGACCCAGTACTTC. Translated, it gives CASSVAPGEGETQYF.

The chain links TRBV19 to TRBJ1-1, with TRBD1 as a possible D gene (5 bases). The CDR3 length is 17 residues. V was cut by 7 bases and J by 6 bases, with 27 bases left in between. Germline assignment: CDR1 LNHDA and CDR2 SQIVND (reference sequence). CDR3 nucleotides: TGTGCCAGTATAGTTAGGCAGGGCGGGATTCGGGACGCTGAAGCTTTCTTT. Protein product: CASIVRQGGIRDAEAFF.